This T cell receptor (beta chain) was observed in a study of identical twins. Using its own MiXCR run on the 5' RACE reads, TCRdb lists one record per CDR3 protein. The sample holds around 680,000 distinct CDR3 sequences; over 8.5% are singletons and the top ten take roughly 0.97%. The study, taken as a whole, reports: Zero-insertion results could be subject to partial confounding by invariant MAIT and iNKT cells.

This clonotype was found a few times. Its target is unknown. CDR1 and CDR2 (germline): SQVTM, ANQGSEA. The CDR3 length is 13 residues. Trimming pared 8 bases from V and 1 base from J, leaving 13 bases between. The data were also submitted as part of a second study, on yellow fever vaccine responses in identical twins.

The J gene is TRBJ2-3, the V gene TRBV29-1; D remains unclear. This clonotype was sampled from a woman between 18 and 30 years old in good health. Sequenced input: PBMCs. The CDR3 here is CSPEIVGTDTQYF. The CDR3 DNA is TGCAGCCCAGAAATCGTGGGCACAGATACGCAGTATTTT.